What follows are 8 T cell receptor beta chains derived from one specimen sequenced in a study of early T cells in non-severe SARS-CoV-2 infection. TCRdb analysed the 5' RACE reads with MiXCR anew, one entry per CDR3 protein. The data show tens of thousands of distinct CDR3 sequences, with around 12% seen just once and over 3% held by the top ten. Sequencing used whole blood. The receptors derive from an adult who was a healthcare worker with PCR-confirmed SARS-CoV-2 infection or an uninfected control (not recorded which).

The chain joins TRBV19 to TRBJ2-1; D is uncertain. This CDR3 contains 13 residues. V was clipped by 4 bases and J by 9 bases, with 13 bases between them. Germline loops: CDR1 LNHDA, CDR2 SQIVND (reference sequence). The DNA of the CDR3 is TGTGCCAGTAGTACCCCTCTACCCCGTGAGCAGTTCTTC. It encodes CASSTPLPREQFF.

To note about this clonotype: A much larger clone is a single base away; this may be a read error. The CDR3, as DNA: TGTGTCAGCAGCTTAACAGATACGCAGTATTTT. Its protein is CVSSLTDTQYF. The chain carries TRBV13 and TRBJ2-3; D is uncertain. This CDR3 region has 11 residues. Germline V gives CDR1 PRHDT, CDR2 FYEKMQ (reference sequence).

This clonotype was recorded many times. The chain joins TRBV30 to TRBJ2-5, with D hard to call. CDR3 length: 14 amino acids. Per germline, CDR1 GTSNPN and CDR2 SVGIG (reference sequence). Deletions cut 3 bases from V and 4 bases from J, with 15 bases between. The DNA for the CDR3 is TGTGCCTGGAGGGATTGGAGCGCCCGAGAGACCCAGTACTTC. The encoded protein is CAWRDWSARETQYF.

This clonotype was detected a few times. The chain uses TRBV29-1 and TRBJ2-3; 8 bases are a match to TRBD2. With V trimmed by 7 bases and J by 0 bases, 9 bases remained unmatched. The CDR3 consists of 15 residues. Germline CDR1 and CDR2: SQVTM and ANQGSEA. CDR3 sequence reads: CSAQGASGSTDTQYF. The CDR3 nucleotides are TGCAGCGCCCAAGGGGCTAGCGGGAGCACAGATACGCAGTATTTT.

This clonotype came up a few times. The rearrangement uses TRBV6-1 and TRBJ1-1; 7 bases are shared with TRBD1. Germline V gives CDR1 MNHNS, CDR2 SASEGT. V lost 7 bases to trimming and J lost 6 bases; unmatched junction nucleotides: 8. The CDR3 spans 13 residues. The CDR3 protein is CASTVQGQAEAFF. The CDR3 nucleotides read TGTGCCAGCACCGTACAGGGGCAGGCTGAAGCTTTCTTT.

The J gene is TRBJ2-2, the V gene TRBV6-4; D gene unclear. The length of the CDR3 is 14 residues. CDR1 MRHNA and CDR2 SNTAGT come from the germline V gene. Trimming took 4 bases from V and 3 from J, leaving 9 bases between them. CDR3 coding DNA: TGTGCCAGCAGTGTGTCGGTCGACACCGGGGAGCTGTTTTTT. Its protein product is CASSVSVDTGELFF.

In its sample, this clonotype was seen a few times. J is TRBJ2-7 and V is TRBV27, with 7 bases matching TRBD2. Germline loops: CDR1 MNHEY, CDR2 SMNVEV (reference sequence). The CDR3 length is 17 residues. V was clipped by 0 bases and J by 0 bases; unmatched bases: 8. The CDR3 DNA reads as TGTGCCAGCAGTTTATCTGCCCCTAGCGGCAGCTCCTACGAGCAGTACTTC. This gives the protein CASSLSAPSGSSYEQYF.

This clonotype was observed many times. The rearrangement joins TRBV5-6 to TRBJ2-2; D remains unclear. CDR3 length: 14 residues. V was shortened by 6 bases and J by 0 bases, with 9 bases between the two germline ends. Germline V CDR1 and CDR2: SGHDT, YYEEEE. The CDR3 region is CASKVGPNTGELFF. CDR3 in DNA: TGTGCCAGCAAAGTCGGACCGAACACCGGGGAGCTGTTTTTT.